This TCR beta chain was documented in a study of beta chain features in type 1 diabetes. Study results and limitations: PCR may have favored shorter templates equally in patients and controls. Among patients with Type 1 diabetes, TCRB CDR3s were moderately but significantly shorter in every one of the four CD4+ subsets.

This clone occurred a few times. Its target is not known. Expressed TCRB transcripts were sequenced because the entire RNA isolate underwent reverse transcription. Generated by immunoSEQ multiplex PCR, the TCRdb table keeps only in-frame clones and is missing some. Among about half a million clones listed, about 32% were seen once. Sorted populations all had greater than 98% purity. Germline values: CDR1 MGHRA, CDR2 YSYEKL. Trimming cost V 0 bases and J 3 bases, with 9 bases left between them. The CDR3 sequence is 14 residues long. The TCR comes from a man aged 18 to 29 in good health. This chain connects TRBV4-1 to TRBJ2-7, with D uncertain. Material: naive CD4+ T cells from blood. Here the CDR3 reads CASSQELALYEQYF. The CDR3, as DNA: TGCGCCAGCAGCCAAGAATTGGCTCTCTACGAGCAGTACTTC.